The entry that follows covers one T cell receptor (beta chain) sequence. Its target is not known. MiXCR, applied by TCRdb to the reads, yields one record per CDR3 protein. The sample holds 40,000 to 55,000 distinct CDR3 sequences, around 18% seen once. The data belong to a study of T cell repertoires in cytomegalovirus infection. Per the germline V gene, CDR1 is SQVTM and CDR2 is ANQGSEA. Trimming cost V 3 bases and J 4 bases; bases outside gene matches: 5. The CDR3 length is 14 residues. The sequence was obtained from a human donor in good health (CMV status not recorded). Some clones in this sample may be carry-over from other donors' samples. The chain uses TRBV29-1 and TRBJ1-1; 10 bases fit TRBD1. Source: CD8+ T cells from cultured PBMCs, taken from culture after CMV antigen stimulation. The CDR3 DNA sequence: TGCAGCGTTGAGGACAGGGGGGATGGCACTGAAGCTTTCTTT. It is translated as CSVEDRGDGTEAFF.